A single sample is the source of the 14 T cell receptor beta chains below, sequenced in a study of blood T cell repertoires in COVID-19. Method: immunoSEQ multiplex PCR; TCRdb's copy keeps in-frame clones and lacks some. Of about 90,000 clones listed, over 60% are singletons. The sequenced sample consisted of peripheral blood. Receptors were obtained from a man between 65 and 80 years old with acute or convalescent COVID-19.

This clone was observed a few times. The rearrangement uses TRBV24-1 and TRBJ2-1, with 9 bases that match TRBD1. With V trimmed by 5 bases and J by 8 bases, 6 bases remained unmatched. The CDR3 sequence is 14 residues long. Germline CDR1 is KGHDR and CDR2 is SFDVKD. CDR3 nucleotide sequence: TGTGCCACCAGTGGGACAGGGGACCTCCATGAGCAGTTCTTC. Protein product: CATSGTGDLHEQFF.

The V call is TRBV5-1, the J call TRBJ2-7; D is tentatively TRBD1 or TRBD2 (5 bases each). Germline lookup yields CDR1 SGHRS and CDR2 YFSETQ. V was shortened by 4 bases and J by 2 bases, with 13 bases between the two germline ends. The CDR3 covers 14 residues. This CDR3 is CASSLGEDTYEQYF. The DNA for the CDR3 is TGCGCCAGCAGCCTGGGAGAGGACACCTACGAGCAGTACTTC.

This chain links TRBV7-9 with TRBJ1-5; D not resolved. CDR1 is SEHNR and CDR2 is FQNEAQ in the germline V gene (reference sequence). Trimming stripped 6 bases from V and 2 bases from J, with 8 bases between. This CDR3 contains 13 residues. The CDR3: CASSSQGNQPQHF. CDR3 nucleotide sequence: TGTGCCAGCAGTTCCCAGGGCAATCAGCCCCAGCATTTT. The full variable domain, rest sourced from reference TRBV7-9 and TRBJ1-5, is DTGVSQNPRHKITKRGQNVTFRCDPISEHNRLYWYRQTLGQGPEFLTYFQNEAQLEKSRLLSDRFSAERPKGSFSTLEIQRTEQGDSAMYLCASSSQGNQPQHFGDGTRLSIL.

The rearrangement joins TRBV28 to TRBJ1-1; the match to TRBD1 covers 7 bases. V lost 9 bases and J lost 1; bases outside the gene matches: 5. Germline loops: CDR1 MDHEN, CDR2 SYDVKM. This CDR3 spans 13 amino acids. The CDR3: CASLGQTNTEAFF. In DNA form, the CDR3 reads TGTGCCAGTTTGGGACAGACGAACACTGAAGCTTTCTTT.

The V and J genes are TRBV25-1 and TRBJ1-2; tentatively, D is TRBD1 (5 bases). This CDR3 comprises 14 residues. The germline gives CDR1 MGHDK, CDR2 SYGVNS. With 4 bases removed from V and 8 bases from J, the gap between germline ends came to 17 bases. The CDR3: CASSAPGTRGGYTF. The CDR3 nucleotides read TGTGCCAGCAGTGCCCCCGGGACGCGGGGCGGCTACACCTTC.

This CDR3 is CASSLAGSNEQFF. The CDR3 region has the DNA TGCGCCAGCAGCTTAGCAGGGTCCAATGAGCAGTTCTTC. This chain connects TRBV5-1 to TRBJ2-1; possible D gene TRBD1, 5 bases. CDR3 length: 13 residues. CDR1 is SGHRS, CDR2 YFSETQ, per germline. The V and J ends lost 2 bases and 6 bases respectively, with 9 bases between them.

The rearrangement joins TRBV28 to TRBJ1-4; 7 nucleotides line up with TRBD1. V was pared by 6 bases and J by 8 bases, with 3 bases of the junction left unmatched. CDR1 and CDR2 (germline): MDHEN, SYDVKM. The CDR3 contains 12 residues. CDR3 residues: CASRQGIEKLFF. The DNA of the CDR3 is TGTGCCAGCAGACAGGGGATAGAAAAACTGTTTTTT.

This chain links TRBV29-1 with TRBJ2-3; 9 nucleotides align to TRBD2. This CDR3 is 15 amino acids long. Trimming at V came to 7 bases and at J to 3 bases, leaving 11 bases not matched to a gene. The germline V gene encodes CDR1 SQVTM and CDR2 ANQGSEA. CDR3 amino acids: CSATPPAGGTDTQYF. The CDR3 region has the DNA TGCAGCGCCACCCCGCCAGCGGGAGGAACAGATACGCAGTATTTT.

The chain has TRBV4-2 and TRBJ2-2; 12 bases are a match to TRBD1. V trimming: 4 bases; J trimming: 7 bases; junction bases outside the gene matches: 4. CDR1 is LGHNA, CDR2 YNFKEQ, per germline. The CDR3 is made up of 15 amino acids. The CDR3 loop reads CASSPGTGGGGELFF. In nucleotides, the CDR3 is TGTGCCAGCAGCCCGGGGACAGGGGGCGGCGGGGAGCTGTTTTTT.

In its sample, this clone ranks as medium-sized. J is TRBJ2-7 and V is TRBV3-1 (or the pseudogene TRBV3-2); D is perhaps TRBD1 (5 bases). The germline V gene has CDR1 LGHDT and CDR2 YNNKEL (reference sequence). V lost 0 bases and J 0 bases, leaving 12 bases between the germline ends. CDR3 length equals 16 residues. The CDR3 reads CASSQERTTFSYEQYF. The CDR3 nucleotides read TGTGCCAGCAGCCAAGAAAGGACAACCTTCTCCTACGAGCAGTACTTC.

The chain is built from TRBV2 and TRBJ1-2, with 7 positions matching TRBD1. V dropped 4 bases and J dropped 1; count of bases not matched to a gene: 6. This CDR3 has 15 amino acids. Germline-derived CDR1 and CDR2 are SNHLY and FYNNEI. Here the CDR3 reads CASSVSRGFNYGYTF. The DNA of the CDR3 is TGTGCCAGCAGTGTATCCAGGGGGTTTAACTATGGCTACACCTTC. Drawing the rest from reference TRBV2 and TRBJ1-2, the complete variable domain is EPEVTQTPSHQVTQMGQEVILRCVPISNHLYFYWYRQILGQKVEFLVSFYNNEISEKSEIFDDQFSVERPDGSNFTLKIRSTKLEDSAMYFCASSVSRGFNYGYTFGSGTRLTVV.

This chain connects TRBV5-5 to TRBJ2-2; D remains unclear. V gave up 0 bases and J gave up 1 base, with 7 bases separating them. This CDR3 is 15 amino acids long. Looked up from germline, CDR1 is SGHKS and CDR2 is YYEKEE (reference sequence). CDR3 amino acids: CASSLDPWNTGELFF. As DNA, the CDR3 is TGTGCCAGCAGCTTGGATCCGTGGAACACCGGGGAGCTGTTTTTT.

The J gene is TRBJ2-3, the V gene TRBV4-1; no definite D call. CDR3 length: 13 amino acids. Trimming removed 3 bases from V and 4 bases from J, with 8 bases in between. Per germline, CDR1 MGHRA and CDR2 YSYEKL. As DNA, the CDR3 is TGCGCCAGCAGCCAGAGGTCATCAGATACGCAGTATTTT. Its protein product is CASSQRSSDTQYF.

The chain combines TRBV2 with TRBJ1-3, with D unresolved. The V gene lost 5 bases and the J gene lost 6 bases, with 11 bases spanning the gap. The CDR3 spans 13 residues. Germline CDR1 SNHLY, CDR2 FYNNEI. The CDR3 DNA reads TGTGCCAGCAGTCTAAATATGGTAAACACCATATATTTT. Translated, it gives CASSLNMVNTIYF.